The present T cell receptor (beta chain) was sequenced within a study of PD-1 blockade in classical Hodgkin lymphoma. On this clone: No antigen is known for it.

The patients all showed relapse after autologous stem cell transplantation, while their brentuximab vedotin exposure varied. Germline assignment: CDR1 ENHRY and CDR2 SYGVKD. V was clipped by 0 bases and J by 4 bases, with 12 bases between them. The CDR3 runs to 15 residues. Study-level findings and limits: Newly diagnosed patients were said to have less baseline TCR diversity than healthy donors did. Complete responders' diversity at baseline resembled that of newly diagnosed patients. Nivolumab initiated under 1 year post-ASCT led to patient exclusion.

Clones were sequenced by immunoSEQ multiplex PCR, and TCRdb holds only the in-frame ones, with some missing. This sample has about 98,000 clones; around 90% occur once, and the top ten carry 2.8%. This clonotype originated in a human donor with classical Hodgkin lymphoma. This chain joins TRBV10-3 and TRBJ2-5; a possible D gene is TRBD2 (5 bases). The sample was peripheral blood mononuclear cells (PBMCs), taken at baseline. CDR3 residues: CAISESDRTRETQYF. For the CDR3, the DNA is TGTGCCATCAGTGAGTCGGACCGGACTCGAGAGACCCAGTACTTC.